This T cell receptor beta chain emerged from a study of shared T cell receptors in the human thymus. The data were produced by immunoSEQ multiplex PCR, yet TCRdb's version contains in-frame clones alone and is incomplete. This sample has 640,000 or so clones, with more than 70% found just once. The germline V gene has CDR1 LGHNT and CDR2 FRNRAP. This CDR3 is built from 13 residues. V was clipped by 10 bases and J by 0 bases; unmatched bases: 5. The sample also formed part of further work on human thymus T cells. From that study: Healthy Finnish infants having corrective surgery for congenital heart defects served as donors. Thymic resections from corrective heart surgery supplied the tissue. Thymic and blood repertoires appeared to display a bias in their usage of V and J genes. Thymic repertoires overlap heavily among unrelated individuals, related research has reported.

The chain is built from TRBV12-5 and TRBJ1-1; 7 bases agree with TRBD1. Sequencing was carried out using thymocytes. The sequence derives from a boy under three years old with a congenital heart defect. In nucleotides, the CDR3 is TGTGCTACATCGACAGGGATGAACACTGAAGCTTTCTTT. Encoded protein: CATSTGMNTEAFF.